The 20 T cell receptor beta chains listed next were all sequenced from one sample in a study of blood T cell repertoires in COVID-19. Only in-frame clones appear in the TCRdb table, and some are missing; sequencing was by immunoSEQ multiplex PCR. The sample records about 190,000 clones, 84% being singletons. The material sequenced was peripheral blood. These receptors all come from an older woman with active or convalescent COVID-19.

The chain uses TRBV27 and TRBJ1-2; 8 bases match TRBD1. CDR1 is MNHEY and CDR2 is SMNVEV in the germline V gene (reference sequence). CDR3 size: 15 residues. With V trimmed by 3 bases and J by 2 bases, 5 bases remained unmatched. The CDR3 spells CASSFSTGVNYGYTF. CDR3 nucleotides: TGTGCCAGCAGTTTCTCGACAGGGGTCAACTATGGCTACACCTTC.

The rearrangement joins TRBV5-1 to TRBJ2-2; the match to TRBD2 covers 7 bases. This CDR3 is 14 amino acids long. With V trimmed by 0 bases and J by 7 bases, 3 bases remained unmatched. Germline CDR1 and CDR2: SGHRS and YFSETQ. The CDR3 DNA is TGCGCCAGCAGCTTGGGAGCTAGCGGCGGGGAGCTGTTTTTT. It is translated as CASSLGASGGELFF.

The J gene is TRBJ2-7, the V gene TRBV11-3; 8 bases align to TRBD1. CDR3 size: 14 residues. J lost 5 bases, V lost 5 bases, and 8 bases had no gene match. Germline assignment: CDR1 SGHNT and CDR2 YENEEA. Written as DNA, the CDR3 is TGTGCCAGCAGCGAGACAGGGGTAAGCAACGAGCAGTACTTC. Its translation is CASSETGVSNEQYF.

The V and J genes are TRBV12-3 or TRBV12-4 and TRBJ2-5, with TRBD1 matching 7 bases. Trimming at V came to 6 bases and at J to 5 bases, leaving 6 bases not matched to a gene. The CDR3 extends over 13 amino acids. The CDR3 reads CASREQGKETQYF. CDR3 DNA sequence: TGTGCCAGCAGAGAACAGGGGAAGGAGACCCAGTACTTC.

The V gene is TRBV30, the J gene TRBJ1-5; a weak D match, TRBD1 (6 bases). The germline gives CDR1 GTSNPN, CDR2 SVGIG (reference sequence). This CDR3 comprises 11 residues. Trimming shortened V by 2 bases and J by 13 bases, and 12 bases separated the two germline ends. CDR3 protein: CAWSHRQEQHF. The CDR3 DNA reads TGTGCCTGGAGTCACAGACAGGAACAGCATTTT.

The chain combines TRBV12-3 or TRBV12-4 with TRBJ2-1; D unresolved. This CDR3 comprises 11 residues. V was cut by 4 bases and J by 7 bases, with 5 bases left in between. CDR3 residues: CASSSLNEQFF. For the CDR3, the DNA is TGTGCCAGCAGTTCCCTTAATGAGCAGTTCTTC.

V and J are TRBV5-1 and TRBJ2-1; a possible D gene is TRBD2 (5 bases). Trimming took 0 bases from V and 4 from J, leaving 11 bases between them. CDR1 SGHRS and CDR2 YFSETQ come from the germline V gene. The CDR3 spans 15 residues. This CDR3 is CASSLGGEGYNEQFF. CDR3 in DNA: TGCGCCAGCAGCTTGGGCGGAGAGGGTTACAATGAGCAGTTCTTC. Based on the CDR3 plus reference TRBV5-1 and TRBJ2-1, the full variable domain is KAGVTQTPRYLIKTRGQQVTLSCSPISGHRSVSWYQQTPGQGLQFLFEYFSETQRNKGNFPGRFSGRQFSNSRSEMNVSTLELGDSALYLCASSLGGEGYNEQFFGPGTRLTVL.

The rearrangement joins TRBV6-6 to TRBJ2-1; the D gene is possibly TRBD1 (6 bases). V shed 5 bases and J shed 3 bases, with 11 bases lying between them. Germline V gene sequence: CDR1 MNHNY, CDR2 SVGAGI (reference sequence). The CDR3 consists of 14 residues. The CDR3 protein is CASSTGHRYNEQFF. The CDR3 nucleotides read TGTGCCAGCAGTACGGGACACCGCTACAATGAGCAGTTCTTC.

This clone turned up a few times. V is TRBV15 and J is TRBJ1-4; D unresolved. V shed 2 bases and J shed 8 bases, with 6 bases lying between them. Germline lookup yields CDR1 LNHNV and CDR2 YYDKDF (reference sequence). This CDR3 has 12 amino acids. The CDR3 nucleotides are TGTGCCACCAGCAGATCTACCGAAAAACTGTTTTTT. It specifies CATSRSTEKLFF.

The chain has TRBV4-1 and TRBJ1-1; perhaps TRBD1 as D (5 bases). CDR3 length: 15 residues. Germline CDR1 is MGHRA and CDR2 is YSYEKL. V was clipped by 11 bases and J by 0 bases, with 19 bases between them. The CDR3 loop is CAGRQGPFMNTEAFF. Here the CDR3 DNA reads TGCGCCGGCCGGCAGGGTCCATTTATGAACACTGAAGCTTTCTTT.

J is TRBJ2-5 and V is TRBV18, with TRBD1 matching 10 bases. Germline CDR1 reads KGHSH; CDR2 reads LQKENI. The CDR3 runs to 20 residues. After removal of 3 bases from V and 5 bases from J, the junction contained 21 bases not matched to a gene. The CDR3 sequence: CASSPDWAKTTGGRRETQYF. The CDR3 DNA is TGTGCCAGCTCACCTGACTGGGCTAAGACGACAGGGGGCCGTAGGGAGACCCAGTACTTC.

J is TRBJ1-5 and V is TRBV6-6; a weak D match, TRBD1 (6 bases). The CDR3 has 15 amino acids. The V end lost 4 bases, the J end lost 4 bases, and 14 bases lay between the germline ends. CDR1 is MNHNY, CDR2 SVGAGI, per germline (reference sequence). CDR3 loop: CASSSPGTPNQPQHF. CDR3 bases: TGTGCCAGCAGTTCCCCGGGGACACCTAATCAGCCCCAGCATTTT.

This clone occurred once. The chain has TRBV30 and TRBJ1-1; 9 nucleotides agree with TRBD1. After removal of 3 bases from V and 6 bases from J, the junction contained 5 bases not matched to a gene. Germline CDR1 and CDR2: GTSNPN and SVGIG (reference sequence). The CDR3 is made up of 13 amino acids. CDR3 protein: CAWRGTGRSEAFF. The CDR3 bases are TGTGCCTGGAGGGGGACAGGGAGGTCTGAAGCTTTCTTT.

CDR3 loop: CASSPTGVPQETQYF. CDR3 in DNA: TGTGCCAGTAGTCCGACAGGGGTGCCCCAAGAGACCCAGTACTTC. The chain has TRBV19 and TRBJ2-5, with 8 bases identical to TRBD1. This CDR3 contains 15 residues. The V and J ends lost 5 bases and 1 base, in that order; junction bases with no gene match: 6. Looked up from germline, CDR1 is LNHDA and CDR2 is SQIVND (reference sequence).

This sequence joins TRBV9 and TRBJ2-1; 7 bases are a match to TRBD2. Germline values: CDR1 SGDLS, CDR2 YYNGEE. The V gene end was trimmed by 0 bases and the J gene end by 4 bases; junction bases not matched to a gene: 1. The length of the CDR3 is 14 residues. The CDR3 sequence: CASSVGTSYNEQFF. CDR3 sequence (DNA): TGTGCCAGCAGCGTAGGGACTAGTTACAATGAGCAGTTCTTC.

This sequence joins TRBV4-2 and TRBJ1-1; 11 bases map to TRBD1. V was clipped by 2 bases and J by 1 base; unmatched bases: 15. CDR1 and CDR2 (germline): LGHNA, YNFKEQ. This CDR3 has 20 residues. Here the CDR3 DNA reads TGTGCCAGCAGCCAATATTTCACCGGGACAGGGGGATTAGGGAACACTGAAGCTTTCTTT. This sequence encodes CASSQYFTGTGGLGNTEAFF.

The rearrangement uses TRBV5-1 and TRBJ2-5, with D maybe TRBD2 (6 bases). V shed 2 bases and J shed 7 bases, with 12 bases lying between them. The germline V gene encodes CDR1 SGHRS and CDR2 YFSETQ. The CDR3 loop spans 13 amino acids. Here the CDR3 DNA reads TGCGCCAGCAGCTTCACTAGCTTCGGGACCCAGTACTTC. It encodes CASSFTSFGTQYF.

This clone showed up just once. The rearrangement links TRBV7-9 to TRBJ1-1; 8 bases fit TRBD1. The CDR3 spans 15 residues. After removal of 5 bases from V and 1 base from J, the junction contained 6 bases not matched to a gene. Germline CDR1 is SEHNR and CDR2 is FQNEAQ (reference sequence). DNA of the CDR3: TGTGCCAGCAGCCCCAGCGGGACAGGGAACACTGAAGCTTTCTTT. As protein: CASSPSGTGNTEAFF.

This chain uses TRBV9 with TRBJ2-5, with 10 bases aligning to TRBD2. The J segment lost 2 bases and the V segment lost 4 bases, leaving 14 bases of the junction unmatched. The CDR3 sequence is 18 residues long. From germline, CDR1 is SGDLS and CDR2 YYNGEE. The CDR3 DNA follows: TGTGCCAGCAGCACTCGGGCTAGCGGGAGTTTCCTACAAGAGACCCAGTACTTC. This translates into CASSTRASGSFLQETQYF.

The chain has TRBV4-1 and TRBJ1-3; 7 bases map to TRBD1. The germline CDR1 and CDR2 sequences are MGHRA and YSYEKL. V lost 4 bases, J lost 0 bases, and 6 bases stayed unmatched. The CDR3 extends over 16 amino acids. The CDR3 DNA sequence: TGCGCCAGCAGCCCGGGACAGACCCGCTCTGGAAACACCATATATTTT. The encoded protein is CASSPGQTRSGNTIYF.